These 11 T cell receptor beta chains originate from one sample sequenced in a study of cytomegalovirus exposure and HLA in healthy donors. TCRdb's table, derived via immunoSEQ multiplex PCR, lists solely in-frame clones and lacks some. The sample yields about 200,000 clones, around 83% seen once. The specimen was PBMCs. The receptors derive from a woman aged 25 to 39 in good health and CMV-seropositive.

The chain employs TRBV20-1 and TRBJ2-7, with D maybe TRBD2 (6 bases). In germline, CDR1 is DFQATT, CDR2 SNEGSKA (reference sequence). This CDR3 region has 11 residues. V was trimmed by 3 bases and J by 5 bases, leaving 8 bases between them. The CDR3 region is CSASGRDEQYF. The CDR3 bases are TGCAGTGCTAGCGGGAGAGACGAGCAGTACTTC.

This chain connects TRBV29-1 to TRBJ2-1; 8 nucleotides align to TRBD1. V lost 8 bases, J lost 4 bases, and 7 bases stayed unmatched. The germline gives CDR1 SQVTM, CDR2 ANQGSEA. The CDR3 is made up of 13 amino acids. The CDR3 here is CSLGQGGYNEQFF. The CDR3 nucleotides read TGCAGCCTTGGACAGGGAGGTTACAATGAGCAGTTCTTC.

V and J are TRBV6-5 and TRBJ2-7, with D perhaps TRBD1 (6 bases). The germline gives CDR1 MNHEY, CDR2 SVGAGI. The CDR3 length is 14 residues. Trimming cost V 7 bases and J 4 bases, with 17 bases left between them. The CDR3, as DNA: TGTGCCAGCAAAGGGACAACGGCCTCTTACGAGCAGTACTTC. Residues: CASKGTTASYEQYF.

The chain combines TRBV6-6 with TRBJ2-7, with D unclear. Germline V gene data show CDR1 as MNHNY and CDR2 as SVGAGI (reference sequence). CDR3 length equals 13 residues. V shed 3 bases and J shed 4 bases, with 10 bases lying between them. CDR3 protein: CASSYFAGYEQYF. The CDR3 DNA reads TGTGCCAGCAGTTATTTCGCCGGGTACGAGCAGTACTTC.

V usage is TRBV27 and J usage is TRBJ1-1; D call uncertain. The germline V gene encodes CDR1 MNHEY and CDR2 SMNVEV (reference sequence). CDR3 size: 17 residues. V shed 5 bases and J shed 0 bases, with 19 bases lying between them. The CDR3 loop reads CASSPLPGAIMNTEAFF. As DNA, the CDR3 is TGTGCCAGCAGTCCACTCCCGGGAGCCATCATGAACACTGAAGCTTTCTTT.

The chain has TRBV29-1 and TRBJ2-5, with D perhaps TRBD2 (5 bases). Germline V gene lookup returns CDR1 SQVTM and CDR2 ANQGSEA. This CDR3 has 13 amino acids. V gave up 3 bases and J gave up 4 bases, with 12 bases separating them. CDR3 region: CSVDYGVGETQYF. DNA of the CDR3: TGCAGCGTTGATTACGGGGTAGGAGAGACCCAGTACTTC.

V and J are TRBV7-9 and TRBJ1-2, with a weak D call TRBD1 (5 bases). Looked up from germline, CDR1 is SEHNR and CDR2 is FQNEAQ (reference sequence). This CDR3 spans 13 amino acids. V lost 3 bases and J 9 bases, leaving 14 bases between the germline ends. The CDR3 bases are TGTGCCAGCAGCTTCGTCAGGGAAGAGAGCTACACCTTC. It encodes CASSFVREESYTF.

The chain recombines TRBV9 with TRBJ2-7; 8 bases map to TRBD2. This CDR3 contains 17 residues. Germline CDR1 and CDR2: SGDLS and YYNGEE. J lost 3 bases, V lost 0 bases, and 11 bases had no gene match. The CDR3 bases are TGTGCCAGCAGCGTAGCTACGGGGAAGCGGGAGAGCTACGAGCAGTACTTC. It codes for CASSVATGKRESYEQYF.

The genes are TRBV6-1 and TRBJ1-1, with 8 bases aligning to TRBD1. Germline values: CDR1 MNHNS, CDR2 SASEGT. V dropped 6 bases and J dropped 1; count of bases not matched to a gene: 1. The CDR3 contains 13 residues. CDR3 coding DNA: TGTGCCAGCAGCGACAGGGGGAACACTGAAGCTTTCTTT. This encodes CASSDRGNTEAFF.

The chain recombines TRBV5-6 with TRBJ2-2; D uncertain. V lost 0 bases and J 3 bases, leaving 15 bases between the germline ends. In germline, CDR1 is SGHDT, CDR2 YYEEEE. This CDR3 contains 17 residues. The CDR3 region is CASSLAVARSYTGELFF. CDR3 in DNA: TGTGCCAGCAGCTTGGCGGTGGCTAGATCGTACACCGGGGAGCTGTTTTTT.

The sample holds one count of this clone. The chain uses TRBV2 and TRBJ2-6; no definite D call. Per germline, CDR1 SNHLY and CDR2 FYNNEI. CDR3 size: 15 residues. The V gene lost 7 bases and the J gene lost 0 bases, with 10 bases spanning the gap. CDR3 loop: CASTWADSGANVLTF. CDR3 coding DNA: TGTGCCAGCACCTGGGCTGACTCTGGGGCCAACGTCCTGACTTTC.